These 19 T cell receptor beta chains originate from one sample sequenced in a study of cytomegalovirus exposure and HLA in healthy donors. Researchers ran the PCR with 60 Vbeta and 13 Jbeta primers. Measured with immunoSEQ multiplex PCR; TCRdb has only the in-frame clones, and not every one. The sample has more than 90,000 clones, approximately 85% seen once; the top ten hold about 4.3%. Sequencing was done on a sample of PBMCs. Receptor source: a man aged 25 to 45 in good health and CMV-seronegative.

The gene calls are TRBV28 and TRBJ1-2; TRBD1 matches 8 bases. CDR1 MDHEN and CDR2 SYDVKM come from the germline V gene. J gave up 8 bases and V 6 bases, and 11 bases lay outside the gene matches. CDR3 size: 14 residues. The CDR3 DNA is TGTGCCAGCAGGCTACAGGGGGTTGGCTTGGGCTACACCTTC. This codes for CASRLQGVGLGYTF.

The genes are TRBV2 and TRBJ2-3, with a weak D call TRBD1 (6 bases). The CDR3 consists of 15 residues. Trimming stripped 8 bases from V and 1 base from J, with 16 bases between. The V gene's germline CDR1 is SNHLY and CDR2 FYNNEI. The CDR3 sequence is CASGARDTRTDTQYF. In DNA, the CDR3 is TGTGCCAGCGGGGCCCGGGACACACGCACAGATACGCAGTATTTT.

This clone was detected once. The chain has TRBV7-2 and TRBJ2-7; the D gene is possibly TRBD1 (6 bases). CDR1 is SGHTA, CDR2 FQGNSA, per germline. V lost 4 bases and J 5 bases, leaving 15 bases between the germline ends. The CDR3 extends over 14 amino acids. Written as DNA, the CDR3 is TGTGCCAGCAGCTACCACAGGGAGAGGAACGAGCAGTACTTC. This sequence encodes CASSYHRERNEQYF. Together with reference TRBV7-2 and TRBJ2-7, the CDR3 gives the full variable domain: GAGVSQSPSNKVTEKGKDVELRCDPISGHTALYWYRQSLGQGLEFLIYFQGNSAPDKSGLPSDRFSAERTGGSVSTLTIQRTQQEDSAVYLCASSYHRERNEQYFGPGTRLTVT.

The rearrangement joins TRBV18 to TRBJ1-1; TRBD1 matches 12 bases. The trim removed 3 bases at V and 5 bases at J, leaving 4 bases unmatched. CDR3 size: 15 residues. In germline, CDR1 is KGHSH, CDR2 LQKENI. CDR3 sequence reads: CASSPGTGGETEAFF. CDR3 nucleotide sequence: TGTGCCAGCTCACCCGGGACAGGGGGCGAAACTGAAGCTTTCTTT.

The chain combines TRBV19 with TRBJ2-1; 12 nucleotides line up with TRBD1. Germline loops: CDR1 LNHDA, CDR2 SQIVND (reference sequence). After removal of 1 base from V and 9 bases from J, the junction contained 10 bases not matched to a gene. This CDR3 comprises 17 residues. CDR3 region: CASSIGWDRGRRGEQFF. The CDR3 nucleotides read TGTGCCAGTAGTATAGGATGGGACAGGGGGCGAAGGGGTGAGCAGTTCTTC. Filled out from reference TRBV19 and TRBJ2-1, the complete variable domain reads DGGITQSPKYLFRKEGQNVTLSCEQNLNHDAMYWYRQDPGQGLRLIYYSQIVNDFQKGDIAEGYSVSREKKESFPLTVTSAQKNPTAFYLCASSIGWDRGRRGEQFFGPGTRLTVL.

The J gene is TRBJ2-7, the V gene TRBV7-9; a possible D gene is TRBD2 (7 bases). CDR3 length equals 18 residues. Per the germline V gene, CDR1 is SEHNR and CDR2 is FQNEAQ (reference sequence). Trimming left V 3 bases short and J 4 bases short, with 25 bases between. This CDR3 reads CASSFPRLGGGHGYEQYF. Here the CDR3 DNA reads TGTGCCAGCAGCTTCCCTCGGTTAGGCGGGGGCCATGGGTACGAGCAGTACTTC.

The V gene is TRBV4-1, the J gene TRBJ2-7; D gene uncertain. CDR1 and CDR2 from the germline V gene are MGHRA and YSYEKL. V dropped 0 bases and J dropped 3 bases, with 9 bases sitting between them. The CDR3 sequence is 14 residues long. CDR3 nucleotides: TGCGCCAGCAGCCAAGACGCCACCTACTACGAGCAGTACTTC. Its protein product is CASSQDATYYEQYF.

The rearrangement uses TRBV6-4 and TRBJ2-3; D is possibly TRBD2 (5 bases). Germline assignment: CDR1 MRHNA and CDR2 SNTAGT. V lost 4 bases to trimming and J lost 4 bases, with 12 bases between them. This CDR3 comprises 14 residues. Here the CDR3 DNA reads TGTGCCAGCAGTGCTGCGGGCGTCGCAGATACGCAGTATTTT. Translation gives CASSAAGVADTQYF.

V usage is TRBV30 and J usage is TRBJ2-2; TRBD2 matches at 8 bases. Germline trimming cut 3 bases from V and 6 bases from J; bases unmatched to any gene: 9. Germline V CDR1 and CDR2: GTSNPN, SVGIG (reference sequence). The CDR3 consists of 15 residues. CDR3 in amino acids: CAWSGVGGRPGELFF. Here the CDR3 DNA reads TGTGCCTGGAGCGGGGTGGGCGGGAGGCCCGGGGAGCTGTTTTTT.

This chain uses TRBV6-1 with TRBJ2-2; possibly TRBD2 for D (7 bases). From germline, CDR1 is MNHNS and CDR2 SASEGT. There are 13 residues in the CDR3. V lost 5 bases to trimming and J lost 12 bases, with 16 bases between them. CDR3: CASSPGGGGKLFF. The CDR3 DNA follows: TGTGCCAGCAGTCCCGGAGGGGGAGGGAAGCTGTTTTTT.

The gene calls are TRBV9 and TRBJ1-2, with 8 bases lining up with TRBD1. This CDR3 is built from 14 residues. Germline lookup yields CDR1 SGDLS and CDR2 YYNGEE. V was clipped by 3 bases and J by 4 bases; unmatched bases: 5. The CDR3 spells CASSGGTGTYGYTF. DNA for the CDR3: TGTGCCAGCAGCGGGGGGACAGGAACCTATGGCTACACCTTC.

The rearrangement links TRBV10-3 to TRBJ2-1; 9 bases fit TRBD2. The CDR3 is 15 amino acids. Germline CDR1 and CDR2: ENHRY and SYGVKD. J gave up 7 bases and V 7 bases, and 11 bases lay outside the gene matches. Here the CDR3 DNA reads TGTGCCATCAAGGGCATGGCGGGAGGGCCAAATGAGCAGTTCTTC. Amino acids: CAIKGMAGGPNEQFF.

This clone was detected only once. The rearrangement links TRBV29-1 to TRBJ2-1, with a possible D match to TRBD2 (5 bases). The CDR3 length is 14 residues. The germline V gene has CDR1 SQVTM and CDR2 ANQGSEA. Trimming left V 6 bases short and J 3 bases short, with 15 bases between. CDR3 in DNA: TGCAGCGTGGAAAGGGAGCGAATCTACAATGAGCAGTTCTTC. Translated: CSVERERIYNEQFF.

This rearrangement joins TRBV6-1 to TRBJ1-2; D might be TRBD1 (5 bases). Germline-derived CDR1 and CDR2 are MNHNS and SASEGT. The CDR3 runs 14 residues. V was cut by 5 bases and J by 8 bases, with 18 bases left in between. The CDR3 loop reads CASSLLFDRIGYTF. Here the CDR3 DNA reads TGTGCCAGCAGTCTGCTTTTCGACAGAATAGGCTACACCTTC.

The chain carries TRBV5-8 and TRBJ1-6, with TRBD1 identical over 9 bases. Per the germline V gene, CDR1 is SGHTS and CDR2 is YDEGEE. The V segment lost 5 bases and the J segment 7 bases; nucleotides outside the gene matches: 1. This CDR3 comprises 13 residues. The CDR3 DNA is TGTGCCAGCAGTGGACAGGGGAATTCACCCCTCCACTTT. This gives the protein CASSGQGNSPLHF. Supplemented by reference TRBV5-8 and TRBJ1-6, the full variable domain reads EAGVTQSPTHLIKTRGQQATLRCSPISGHTSVYWYQQALGLGLQFLLWYDEGEERNRGNFPPRFSGRQFPNYSSELNVNALELEDSALYLCASSGQGNSPLHFGNGTRLTVT.

This clone appeared a few times. The genes are TRBV5-6 and TRBJ2-3, with a possible D match to TRBD2 (6 bases). This CDR3 has 15 residues. In germline, CDR1 is SGHDT, CDR2 YYEEEE. The V and J ends lost 1 base and 0 bases respectively, with 9 bases between them. Here the CDR3 reads CASSLPGASTDTQYF. The CDR3 nucleotides read TGTGCCAGCAGCTTGCCGGGAGCGAGCACAGATACGCAGTATTTT.

V gene TRBV30 combines with J gene TRBJ2-3; 8 nucleotides match TRBD1. Losses at the gene ends were 1 base for V and 4 bases for J; bases not matched to a gene: 7. CDR3 length: 15 residues. Germline CDR1 and CDR2: GTSNPN and SVGIG (reference sequence). The CDR3 region is CAWSGAGGRPDTQYF. CDR3 bases: TGTGCCTGGAGTGGGGCAGGGGGCCGCCCAGATACGCAGTATTTT.

This clone has a single count. The CDR3 here is CATSTRTGGNEQFF. Here the CDR3 DNA reads TGTGCCACCAGCACCCGGACAGGAGGGAATGAGCAGTTCTTC. This chain uses TRBV15 with TRBJ2-1; possible D gene TRBD1, 7 bases. V dropped 4 bases and J dropped 7 bases, with 14 bases sitting between them. Germline CDR1 reads LNHNV; CDR2 reads YYDKDF (reference sequence). This CDR3 has 14 residues.

The sample holds a few counts of this clone. The chain is built from TRBV6-1 and TRBJ1-4; 9 bases are a match to TRBD1. With 4 bases clipped from V and 7 bases from J, the junction kept 7 bases outside the gene matches. There are 15 residues in the CDR3. The germline gives CDR1 MNHNS, CDR2 SASEGT. CDR3 DNA sequence: TGTGCCAGCAGTGCCGAGACAGGGGGAGGTGAAAAACTGTTTTTT. Translating gives CASSAETGGGEKLFF.